The 18 T cell receptor beta chains below were found in one sample sequenced in a study of T-cell memory formation after mild COVID-19. MiXCR was run by TCRdb on the 5' RACE reads, yielding one entry per CDR3 protein. Seen here are 500,000 to 650,000 distinct CDR3 sequences, about 20% observed once, and the top ten hold approximately 8%. Sequencing used PBMCs or a T cell subset sorted from them (not recorded which). The receptors derive from an adult woman who had mild COVID-19 (a few samples of this study predate the infection). Cell type and time point are not known.

In its sample, this clonotype was seen a few times. The rearrangement uses TRBV15 and TRBJ2-3, with 9 nucleotides matching TRBD1. V shed 5 bases, J shed 4 bases, and the junction held 10 bases outside the gene matches. The CDR3 length is 16 residues. Germline CDR1 is LNHNV and CDR2 is YYDKDF (reference sequence). CDR3 coding DNA: TGTGCCACCAGCCCAAGGGGGACAGGGAAGGCAGATACGCAGTATTTT. Protein product: CATSPRGTGKADTQYF.

A few counts support this clonotype. This chain links TRBV6-2 or TRBV6-3 with TRBJ1-1, with D possibly being TRBD1 (5 bases). V was cut by 0 bases and J by 6 bases, with 14 bases left in between. This CDR3 comprises 15 residues. Germline V lookup: CDR1 MNHEY, CDR2 SVGEGT. In DNA form, the CDR3 reads TGTGCCAGCAGTTACTCGACTCTAGCGGGACCTGAAGCTTTCTTT. Its protein is CASSYSTLAGPEAFF.

This clonotype was detected only a few times. The rearrangement uses TRBV7-9 and TRBJ2-1; a possible D gene is TRBD2 (6 bases). V was pared by 0 bases and J by 1 base, with 13 bases between. Germline V gene lookup returns CDR1 SEHNR and CDR2 FQNEAQ (reference sequence). The CDR3 loop spans 17 amino acids. The CDR3 protein is CASSLARRDGSYNEQFF. The CDR3 DNA reads as TGTGCCAGCAGCTTAGCGCGGAGGGACGGGTCCTACAATGAGCAGTTCTTC.

This rearrangement joins TRBV6-2 or TRBV6-3 to TRBJ2-1; 7 nucleotides align to TRBD1. CDR3 length: 15 amino acids. Trimming took 3 bases from V and 3 from J; bases not matched to a gene: 5. CDR1 is MNHEY and CDR2 is SVGEGT in the germline V gene. The CDR3 is CASSYRGQIYNEQFF. The CDR3 region has the DNA TGTGCCAGCAGTTATCGGGGACAGATCTACAATGAGCAGTTCTTC.

The J gene is TRBJ1-1, the V gene TRBV10-3; D perhaps matches TRBD1 (6 bases). The CDR3 consists of 12 residues. Per germline, CDR1 ENHRY and CDR2 SYGVKD. Trimming pared 10 bases from V and 1 base from J, leaving 10 bases between. The CDR3 nucleotides are TGTGCCACTGGACAGACGAACACTGAAGCTTTCTTT. Protein: CATGQTNTEAFF.

This clonotype occurred a few times. The chain uses TRBV4-1 and TRBJ2-3, with D tentatively TRBD2 (6 bases). V gave up 1 base and J gave up 4 bases, with 12 bases separating them. CDR1 and CDR2 from the germline V gene are MGHRA and YSYEKL. CDR3 length equals 15 residues. The CDR3, as DNA: TGCGCCAGCAGCCAAGTAGTAGGCGGGGCAGATACGCAGTATTTT. Its protein product is CASSQVVGGADTQYF.

V usage is TRBV24-1 and J usage is TRBJ2-1, with TRBD1 matching over 7 bases. V lost 1 base and J lost 3; bases outside the gene matches: 5. Germline V gene sequence: CDR1 KGHDR, CDR2 SFDVKD. This CDR3 is built from 16 residues. In nucleotides, the CDR3 is TGTGCCACCAGTGATTTTAACAGGGGACACTACAATGAGCAGTTCTTC. It specifies CATSDFNRGHYNEQFF.

This clonotype has at least ten counts. The CDR3 nucleotides are TGCGCCAGCAGCCTTAGGACAGGGGGCTCTGGGGCCAACGTCCTGACTTTC. Encoded protein: CASSLRTGGSGANVLTF. The J gene is TRBJ2-6, the V gene TRBV4-3; TRBD1 matches 10 bases. This CDR3 spans 17 amino acids. V lost 4 bases, J lost 0 bases, and 3 bases stayed unmatched. Germline-derived CDR1 and CDR2 are LGHNA and YSLEER.

A few counts support this clonotype. The V and J genes are TRBV20-1 and TRBJ1-1; 8 bases map to TRBD1. Trimming cost V 1 base and J 4 bases; bases outside gene matches: 8. There are 15 residues in the CDR3. Germline V gene lookup returns CDR1 DFQATT and CDR2 SNEGSKA (reference sequence). Here the CDR3 reads CSARGQDRVPTEAFF. CDR3 DNA sequence: TGCAGTGCTAGAGGTCAGGACAGGGTACCCACTGAAGCTTTCTTT.

The genes are TRBV5-6 and TRBJ2-2; 13 bases are shared with TRBD2. Germline CDR1 reads SGHDT; CDR2 reads YYEEEE. V lost 4 bases to trimming and J lost 7 bases; unmatched junction nucleotides: 7. The CDR3 contains 16 residues. CDR3 DNA sequence: TGTGCCAGCAGCCTACTAGCGGGAGGGCCCGGCGGGGAGCTGTTTTTT. Translating it yields CASSLLAGGPGGELFF.

In this sample, this clonotype turned up a few times. The chain is built from TRBV20-1 and TRBJ2-1, with 10 bases fitting TRBD2. Losses at the gene ends were 5 bases for V and 9 bases for J; bases not matched to a gene: 7. CDR1 and CDR2 from the germline V gene are DFQATT and SNEGSKA (reference sequence). This CDR3 region has 13 residues. The CDR3 DNA reads TGCAGTGCTTTACCGGGACTAGCGACTGAGCAGTTCTTC. This gives the protein CSALPGLATEQFF.

This clonotype was recorded many times. The rearrangement links TRBV24-1 to TRBJ2-1, with a tentative D call TRBD2 (6 bases). V was cut by 9 bases and J by 1 base, with 12 bases left in between. From germline, CDR1 is KGHDR and CDR2 SFDVKD. This CDR3 region has 14 residues. The CDR3 nucleotides read TGTGCCACCTCTGGCGGAGGGTCCTACAATGAGCAGTTCTTC. Residues: CATSGGGSYNEQFF.

This rearrangement joins TRBV7-2 to TRBJ1-1; a weak D match, TRBD1 (5 bases). The CDR3 is made up of 17 amino acids. Germline-derived CDR1 and CDR2 are SGHTA and FQGNSA. The V end lost 5 bases, the J end lost 0 bases, and 19 bases lay between the germline ends. The CDR3 loop is CASSPGGSALMNTEAFF. The DNA for the CDR3 is TGTGCCAGCAGCCCGGGGGGTTCAGCGTTGATGAACACTGAAGCTTTCTTT.

CDR3 in amino acids: CASSYSTRGISQPQHF. The CDR3 nucleotides read TGTGCCAGCAGTTACTCTACCAGGGGAATAAGTCAGCCCCAGCATTTT. The rearrangement links TRBV6-2 or TRBV6-3 to TRBJ1-5, with a weak D call TRBD1 (6 bases). Germline values: CDR1 MNHEY, CDR2 SVGEGT. This CDR3 has 16 residues. Between the trimmed V and J ends, which lost 0 bases and 6 bases, there was a span of 15 bases.

The table lists this clonotype with a few counts. The chain uses TRBV24-1 and TRBJ2-7, with D possibly matching TRBD2 (5 bases). Deletions cut 1 base from V and 3 bases from J, with 6 bases between. The CDR3 runs 13 residues. In germline, CDR1 is KGHDR, CDR2 SFDVKD. CDR3 in amino acids: CATSDFRGYEQYF. The DNA of the CDR3 is TGTGCCACCAGTGATTTCCGGGGCTACGAGCAGTACTTC.

This chain uses TRBV6-5 with TRBJ2-1; 8 nucleotides align to TRBD2. After removal of 2 bases from V and 8 bases from J, the junction contained 17 bases not matched to a gene. This CDR3 region has 18 residues. The germline gives CDR1 MNHEY, CDR2 SVGAGI. CDR3: CASSYTTLGTRIVYEQFF. The CDR3 DNA reads TGTGCCAGCAGTTACACCACCCTCGGGACTAGGATTGTCTATGAGCAGTTCTTC.

V gene TRBV3-1 combines with J gene TRBJ2-7; D is unresolved. V lost 6 bases, J lost 3 bases, and 12 bases lay in between. CDR1 is LGHDT, CDR2 YNNKEL, per germline (reference sequence). This CDR3 has 13 residues. CDR3 DNA: TGTGCCAGCAGGGGCTTTGCGATCTACGAGCAGTACTTC. Amino acids: CASRGFAIYEQYF.

The chain joins TRBV20-1 to TRBJ1-4; 9 nucleotides agree with TRBD1. Per germline, CDR1 DFQATT and CDR2 SNEGSKA (reference sequence). The CDR3 runs to 18 residues. Germline trimming cut 1 base from V and 7 bases from J; bases unmatched to any gene: 16. The CDR3 loop is CSARGAPGTQGAFEKLFF. The DNA for the CDR3 is TGCAGTGCTAGAGGCGCCCCAGGGACACAGGGGGCGTTTGAAAAACTGTTTTTT.